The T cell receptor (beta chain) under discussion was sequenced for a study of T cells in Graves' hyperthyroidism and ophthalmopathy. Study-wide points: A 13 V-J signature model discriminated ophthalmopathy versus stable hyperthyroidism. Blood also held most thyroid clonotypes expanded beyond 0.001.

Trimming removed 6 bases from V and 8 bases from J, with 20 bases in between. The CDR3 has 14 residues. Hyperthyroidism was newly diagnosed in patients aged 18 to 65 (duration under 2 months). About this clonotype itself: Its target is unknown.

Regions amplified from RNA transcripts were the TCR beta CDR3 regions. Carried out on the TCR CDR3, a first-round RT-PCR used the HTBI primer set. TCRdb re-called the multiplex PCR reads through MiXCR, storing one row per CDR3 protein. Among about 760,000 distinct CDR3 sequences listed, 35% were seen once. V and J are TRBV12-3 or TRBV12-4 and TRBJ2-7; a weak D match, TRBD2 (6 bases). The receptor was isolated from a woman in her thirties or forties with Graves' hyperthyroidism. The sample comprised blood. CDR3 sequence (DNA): TGTGCCAGCAGCTCAGGGACGGGGACTTACCAGCAGTACTTC. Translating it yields CASSSGTGTYQQYF.